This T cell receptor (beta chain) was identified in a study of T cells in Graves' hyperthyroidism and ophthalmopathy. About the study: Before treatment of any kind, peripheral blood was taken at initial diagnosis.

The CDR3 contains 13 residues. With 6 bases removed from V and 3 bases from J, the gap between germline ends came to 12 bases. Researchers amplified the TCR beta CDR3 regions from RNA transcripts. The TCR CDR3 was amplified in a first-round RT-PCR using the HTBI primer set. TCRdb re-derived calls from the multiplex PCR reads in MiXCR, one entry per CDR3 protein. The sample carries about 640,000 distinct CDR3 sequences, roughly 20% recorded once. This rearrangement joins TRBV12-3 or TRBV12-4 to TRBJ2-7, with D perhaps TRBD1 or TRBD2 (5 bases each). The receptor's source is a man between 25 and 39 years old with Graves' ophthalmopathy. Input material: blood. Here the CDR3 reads CASSQGVVYEQYF. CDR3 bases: TGTGCCAGCAGCCAGGGAGTTGTCTACGAGCAGTACTTC.